These 19 T cell receptor beta chains originate from one sample sequenced in a study of cytomegalovirus exposure and HLA in healthy donors. The primer mix had 60 Vbeta and 13 Jbeta primers. Data came from immunoSEQ multiplex PCR; TCRdb stores just in-frame clones and leaves some out. The sample holds about 210,000 clones, around 83% seen once. Sequencing input: PBMCs. All receptors derive from a man aged 40-50 years in good health and CMV-seropositive.

This sequence joins TRBV5-6 and TRBJ1-2, with 11 bases fitting TRBD1. Germline loops: CDR1 SGHDT, CDR2 YYEEEE. Trimming at V came to 4 bases and at J to 7 bases, leaving 9 bases not matched to a gene. This CDR3 region has 15 residues. The CDR3 DNA is TGTGCCAGCAGCGGGGGACAGGGGGAATACGGTGGCTACACCTTC. This codes for CASSGGQGEYGGYTF.

This clone was seen ten or more times. The chain combines TRBV4-3 with TRBJ1-1, with D possibly being TRBD1 (5 bases). V shed 0 bases and J shed 6 bases, with 11 bases lying between them. The CDR3 totals 14 residues. The germline gives CDR1 LGHNA, CDR2 YSLEER. In DNA, the CDR3 is TGCGCCAGCAGCCAAGATAACAGGCCTTCTGAAGCTTTCTTT. This codes for CASSQDNRPSEAFF.

V is TRBV4-2 and J is TRBJ1-5, with 10 bases lining up with TRBD1. This CDR3 contains 15 residues. The germline V gene encodes CDR1 LGHNA and CDR2 YNFKEQ. The trim removed 3 bases at V and 6 bases at J, leaving 5 bases unmatched. Here the CDR3 reads CASSQTRDRGQPQHF. The CDR3 nucleotides read TGTGCCAGCAGCCAGACCCGGGACAGGGGTCAGCCCCAGCATTTT.

The rearrangement links TRBV19 to TRBJ1-5, with a possible D match to TRBD1 (5 bases). Germline V lookup: CDR1 LNHDA, CDR2 SQIVND (reference sequence). The CDR3 length is 15 residues. Trimming cost V 6 bases and J 5 bases, with 17 bases left between them. CDR3 in DNA: TGTGCCAGTAGCCATAACAAGGGGAAAGATCAGCCCCAGCATTTT. Translated: CASSHNKGKDQPQHF.

V usage is TRBV9 and J usage is TRBJ2-7, with a weak D call TRBD2 (5 bases). Looked up from germline, CDR1 is SGDLS and CDR2 is YYNGEE. The CDR3 has 15 residues. Trimming took 0 bases from V and 0 from J, leaving 10 bases between them. CDR3 nucleotides: TGTGCCAGCAGCGTAGGGCCGGGGATCTCCTACGAGCAGTACTTC. Residues: CASSVGPGISYEQYF.

The chain uses TRBV5-4 and TRBJ2-3; TRBD2 matches 7 bases. With 4 bases clipped from V and 3 bases from J, the junction kept 11 bases outside the gene matches. Germline V lookup: CDR1 SGHNT, CDR2 YYREEE (reference sequence). The CDR3 is 16 residues long. The CDR3 here is CASSRPGLGQTDTQYF. The CDR3, as DNA: TGTGCCAGCAGCCGACCCGGACTAGGCCAAACAGATACGCAGTATTTT. Drawing the rest from reference TRBV5-4 and TRBJ2-3, the complete variable domain is ETGVTQSPTHLIKTRGQQVTLRCSSQSGHNTVSWYQQALGQGPQFIFQYYREEENGRGNFPPRFSGLQFPNYSSELNVNALELDDSALYLCASSRPGLGQTDTQYFGPGTRLTVL.

The V gene is TRBV28, the J gene TRBJ1-2; TRBD1 matches at 8 bases. V gave up 3 bases and J gave up 4 bases; unmatched junction bases: 7. The CDR3 runs to 15 residues. The germline gives CDR1 MDHEN, CDR2 SYDVKM. The CDR3 DNA reads as TGTGCCAGCAGTTTTTTATCAGGGGGCGTCTATGGCTACACCTTC. Residues: CASSFLSGGVYGYTF.

The chain employs TRBV27 and TRBJ1-6, with TRBD1 matching 8 bases. V lost 2 bases to trimming and J lost 8 bases; unmatched junction nucleotides: 8. CDR3 length equals 16 residues. Germline CDR1 reads MNHEY; CDR2 reads SMNVEV (reference sequence). The chain's CDR3 is CASSLRAGGFDSPLHF. For the CDR3, the DNA is TGTGCCAGCAGTTTACGGGCAGGGGGCTTTGATTCACCCCTCCACTTT.

Regarding this clone: The same CDR3 can be traced to other DNA sequences in this sample. This CDR3 is CASSLGTGDWTEAFF. CDR3 nucleotide sequence: TGCGCCAGCAGCTTGGGTACAGGGGATTGGACTGAAGCTTTCTTT. This chain links TRBV5-1 with TRBJ1-1; 7 bases are a match to TRBD1. This CDR3 has 15 residues. Germline V lookup: CDR1 SGHRS, CDR2 YFSETQ. The ends lost 0 bases at V and 5 bases at J; junction bases unmatched: 7.

V is TRBV21-1 and J is TRBJ1-2; the table's D call of TRBD1 was not tested on the DNA. TRBV21-1 is a documented pseudogene. The CDR3 spans 13 residues. Written as DNA, the CDR3 is TGTGCCAGCAGCTCGGACAGGGGCTATGGCTACACCTTC. Its translation: CASSSDRGYGYTF.

In the case of this clone: Other DNA variants within this sample encode the same CDR3. V gene TRBV18 combines with J gene TRBJ2-1; D unclear. V lost 0 bases to trimming and J lost 2 bases, with 8 bases between them. Germline CDR1 reads KGHSH; CDR2 reads LQKENI. The CDR3 loop spans 15 amino acids. The chain's CDR3 is CASSPPRLAYNEQFF. DNA for the CDR3: TGTGCCAGCTCACCACCCCGCCTAGCCTACAATGAGCAGTTCTTC.

The chain couples TRBV11-1 to TRBJ2-3, with 9 bases lining up with TRBD2. Unmatched junction bases numbered 16, after V lost 5 bases and J lost 10 bases. Germline-derived CDR1 and CDR2 are SGHAT and FQDESV (reference sequence). This CDR3 is 16 amino acids long. CDR3: CASSKGLASVVPPQYF. CDR3 coding DNA: TGTGCCAGCAGCAAAGGACTAGCGTCAGTGGTTCCCCCGCAGTATTTT. The entire variable domain, with the rest obtained from reference TRBV11-1 and TRBJ2-3, is as follows: EAEVAQSPRYKITEKSQAVAFWCDPISGHATLYWYRQILGQGPELLVQFQDESVVDDSQLPKDRFSAERLKGVDSTLKIQPAELGDSAMYLCASSKGLASVVPPQYFGPGTRLTVL.

This chain connects TRBV9 to TRBJ1-1, with D possibly matching TRBD1 (6 bases). V lost 2 bases to trimming and J lost 1 base, with 12 bases between them. CDR3 length: 15 amino acids. CDR1 and CDR2 (germline): SGDLS, YYNGEE. In DNA form, the CDR3 reads TGTGCCAGCAGCGTCACCGGGACAAAGAACACTGAAGCTTTCTTT. Protein product: CASSVTGTKNTEAFF.

As concerns this clone: Compared with germline, one end of the junction differs, possibly owing to a read error. This chain links TRBV7-9 with TRBJ1-2, with D perhaps TRBD1 (5 bases). The germline gives CDR1 SEHNR, CDR2 FQNEAQ (reference sequence). The CDR3 is made up of 12 amino acids. The CDR3 sequence is CSSSPTGYGYTF. The CDR3 nucleotides are TGTTCCAGCAGCCCCACAGGATATGGCTACACCTTC.

The chain carries TRBV5-1 and TRBJ1-6, with TRBD1 as a possible D gene (6 bases). The germline V gene has CDR1 SGHRS and CDR2 YFSETQ. The CDR3 consists of 14 residues. Trimming took 2 bases from V and 8 from J, leaving 11 bases between them. The CDR3 bases are TGCGCCAGCAGCTTAGGACAGTCTCATTCACCCCTCCACTTT. Translated: CASSLGQSHSPLHF.

The chain joins TRBV28 to TRBJ1-4, with D uncertain. CDR1 and CDR2 from the germline V gene are MDHEN and SYDVKM. Deletions cut 5 bases from V and 3 bases from J, with 13 bases between. The CDR3 consists of 15 residues. The CDR3, as DNA: TGTGCCAGCAGTCCGCCACAGTCCCCTAATGAAAAACTGTTTTTT. It translates to CASSPPQSPNEKLFF. Combining the CDR3 with reference TRBV28 and TRBJ1-4 gives the whole variable domain DVKVTQSSRYLVKRTGEKVFLECVQDMDHENMFWYRQDPGLGLRLIYFSYDVKMKEKGDIPEGYSVSREKKERFSLILESASTNQTSMYLCASSPPQSPNEKLFFGSGTQLSVL.

This clone was counted a few times. The V and J genes are TRBV27 and TRBJ2-1; tentative D call: TRBD2 (6 bases). The ends were cut back, 5 bases at V and 4 bases at J, with 18 bases in the middle. The CDR3 totals 16 residues. Germline CDR1 is MNHEY and CDR2 is SMNVEV (reference sequence). CDR3 sequence (DNA): TGTGCCAGCAGTATCAATTTAGCGGCAAATTACAATGAGCAGTTCTTC. Translation: CASSINLAANYNEQFF.

The gene calls are TRBV4-1 and TRBJ1-1; maybe TRBD1 (6 bases). V was cut by 3 bases and J by 4 bases, with 12 bases left in between. The CDR3 totals 14 residues. CDR1 MGHRA and CDR2 YSYEKL come from the germline V gene. The CDR3 nucleotides are TGCGCCAGCAGCCATAGAACAGGGACCACTGAAGCTTTCTTT. This translates into CASSHRTGTTEAFF.

This clone was seen only once. The chain has TRBV9 and TRBJ2-1; D is undetermined. This CDR3 is built from 15 residues. V was clipped by 2 bases and J by 0 bases, with 9 bases between them. Germline assignment: CDR1 SGDLS and CDR2 YYNGEE. The CDR3, as DNA: TGTGCCAGCAGCGTTGACTTGTCCTCCTACAATGAGCAGTTCTTC. Encoded protein: CASSVDLSSYNEQFF.